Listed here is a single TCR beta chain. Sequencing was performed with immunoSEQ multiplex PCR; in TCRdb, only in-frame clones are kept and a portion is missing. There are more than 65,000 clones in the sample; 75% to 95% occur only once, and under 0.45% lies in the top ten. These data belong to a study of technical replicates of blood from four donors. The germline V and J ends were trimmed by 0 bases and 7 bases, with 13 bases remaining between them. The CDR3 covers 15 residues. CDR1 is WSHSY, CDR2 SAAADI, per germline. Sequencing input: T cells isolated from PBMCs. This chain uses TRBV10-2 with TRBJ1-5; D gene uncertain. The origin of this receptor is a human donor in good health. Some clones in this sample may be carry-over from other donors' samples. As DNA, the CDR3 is TGCGCCAGCAGTGAGTCGCAGGATTTAGAACAGCCCCAGCATTTT. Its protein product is CASSESQDLEQPQHF.